The text below deals with one T cell receptor (beta chain). These data come from a study of cytomegalovirus exposure and HLA in healthy donors. Primers: 60 Vbeta forward and 13 Jbeta reverse. Repertoires were generated with immunoSEQ multiplex PCR, while TCRdb's copy carries only in-frame clones and drops some. The data show some 160,000 clones, roughly 85% seen once. V lost 4 bases to trimming and J lost 2 bases, with 16 bases between them. This CDR3 contains 16 residues. This sequence was found in a woman in her 40s in good health and CMV-seronegative. The material sequenced was PBMCs. The rearrangement joins TRBV5-7 to TRBJ1-3; possible D gene TRBD1, 6 bases. TRBV5-7 is marked as an open reading frame, function uncertain. For the CDR3, the DNA is TGTGCCAGCAGCGAGCTCCTACAGGGCGCTGGAAACACCATATATTTT. Its protein is CASSELLQGAGNTIYF.